Shown below are 21 T cell receptor beta chains from a single sample sequenced in a study of cytomegalovirus exposure and HLA in healthy donors. 60 Vbeta and 13 Jbeta primers were used in PCR. Using immunoSEQ multiplex PCR, the repertoire was profiled, and TCRdb retains in-frame clones only, with some absent. The top ten clones hold 3.8% of a sample with some 200,000 clones, approximately 81% of them seen once. The sequencing sample was made of PBMCs. Every receptor here comes from a man aged 45-60 years in good health and CMV-seronegative.

V is TRBV2 and J is TRBJ2-5; TRBD2 matches 14 bases. Germline trimming cut 4 bases from V and 1 base from J; bases unmatched to any gene: 5. Germline loops: CDR1 SNHLY, CDR2 FYNNEI. The CDR3 consists of 17 residues. The CDR3 protein is CASSAWTSGGSQETQYF. The CDR3 bases are TGTGCCAGCAGTGCTTGGACTAGCGGGGGGTCCCAAGAGACCCAGTACTTC. The entire variable domain, with the rest obtained from reference TRBV2 and TRBJ2-5, is as follows: EPEVTQTPSHQVTQMGQEVILRCVPISNHLYFYWYRQILGQKVEFLVSFYNNEISEKSEIFDDQFSVERPDGSNFTLKIRSTKLEDSAMYFCASSAWTSGGSQETQYFGPGTRLLVL.

This clone was counted a few times. The rearrangement joins TRBV15 to TRBJ2-1, with a tentative D call TRBD2 (5 bases). The CDR3 length is 15 residues. V was pared by 4 bases and J by 12 bases, with 22 bases between. Germline V gene lookup returns CDR1 LNHNV and CDR2 YYDKDF (reference sequence). The CDR3 region is CATSIPGLVLAGQFF. The CDR3 coding sequence is TGTGCCACCAGCATACCGGGCCTGGTCCTCGCGGGGCAGTTCTTC.

This chain connects TRBV6-1 to TRBJ2-3; a possible D gene is TRBD2 (6 bases). Trimming left V 1 base short and J 5 bases short, with 10 bases between. The CDR3 length is 14 residues. Germline V lookup: CDR1 MNHNS, CDR2 SASEGT. For the CDR3, the DNA is TGTGCCAGCAGTGAAGGGAGGGGATTAGATACGCAGTATTTT. Its translation is CASSEGRGLDTQYF.

This chain uses TRBV5-5 with TRBJ1-2; D unresolved. Trimming removed 0 bases from V and 5 bases from J, with 11 bases in between. This CDR3 has 14 residues. The germline gives CDR1 SGHKS, CDR2 YYEKEE (reference sequence). The CDR3 DNA sequence: TGTGCCAGCAGCTTGGGAGAAGGGAGGTATGGCTACACCTTC. The encoded protein is CASSLGEGRYGYTF.

Here the CDR3 reads CASSLTGRTDTQYF. CDR3 bases: TGTGCCAGCAGCTTGACAGGGAGAACAGATACGCAGTATTTT. The rearrangement joins TRBV7-2 to TRBJ2-3; 7 bases agree with TRBD1. V was pared by 3 bases and J by 3 bases, with 3 bases of the junction left unmatched. CDR1 is SGHTA, CDR2 FQGNSA, per germline. CDR3 length equals 14 residues.

V usage is TRBV11-2 and J usage is TRBJ1-5, with no clear D. From germline, CDR1 is SGHAT and CDR2 FQNNGV. V was cut by 4 bases and J by 7 bases, with 20 bases left in between. CDR3 length equals 16 residues. In nucleotides, the CDR3 is TGTGCCAGCAGCTCTCGAGTTCGGGGAATCAACCAGCCCCAGCATTTT. It specifies CASSSRVRGINQPQHF.

J is TRBJ1-2 and V is TRBV5-6, with D maybe TRBD1 (6 bases). CDR3 length equals 14 residues. Germline V gene sequence: CDR1 SGHDT, CDR2 YYEEEE. V shed 4 bases and J shed 4 bases, with 14 bases lying between them. The CDR3 sequence is CASSLGGRSYGYTF. In DNA form, the CDR3 reads TGTGCCAGCAGCCTGGGGGGCAGGTCCTATGGCTACACCTTC.

This clone was seen only a few times. The chain links TRBV12-5 to TRBJ2-4; a possible D gene is TRBD2 (7 bases). CDR1 is LGHNT, CDR2 FRNRAP, per germline. The CDR3 has 16 residues. V was cut by 1 base and J by 5 bases, with 15 bases left in between. The CDR3 nucleotides are TGTGCTAGTGGTTTGGGGGGGCGGGGGCCACAAAACATTCAGTACTTC. Protein sequence: CASGLGGRGPQNIQYF.

The chain employs TRBV10-1 and TRBJ2-7; the D gene is possibly TRBD1 (5 bases). Germline V gives CDR1 WNHNN, CDR2 SYGVQD (reference sequence). This CDR3 region has 13 residues. Between the trimmed V and J ends, which lost 3 bases and 4 bases, there was a span of 10 bases. The CDR3 coding sequence is TGCGCCAGCAGTGAAGGGGCTGGTTACGAGCAGTACTTC. As protein: CASSEGAGYEQYF.

The chain is built from TRBV20-1 and TRBJ1-1, with 9 bases fitting TRBD1. The length of the CDR3 is 11 residues. From germline, CDR1 is DFQATT and CDR2 SNEGSKA (reference sequence). This CDR3 is CSTTGGTEAFF. The CDR3 coding sequence is TGCAGCACGACAGGGGGCACTGAAGCTTTCTTT.

The J gene is TRBJ1-6, the V gene TRBV30; no definite D call. V was shortened by 5 bases and J by 3 bases, with 8 bases between the two germline ends. Per germline, CDR1 GTSNPN and CDR2 SVGIG (reference sequence). This CDR3 region has 13 residues. DNA for the CDR3: TGTGCCTGGGACCAGGACTATAATTCACCCCTCCACTTT. Translating gives CAWDQDYNSPLHF.

V gene TRBV10-3 combines with J gene TRBJ1-1; D call uncertain. Germline values: CDR1 ENHRY, CDR2 SYGVKD. CDR3 size: 12 residues. V shed 3 bases and J shed 7 bases, with 9 bases lying between them. CDR3 sequence reads: CAISDIPDEAFF. Here the CDR3 DNA reads TGTGCCATCAGTGATATACCAGATGAAGCTTTCTTT.

On this clone: This sample also contains other DNA sequences that code for the same CDR3. V and J are TRBV11-3 and TRBJ1-1, with D unclear. This CDR3 region has 13 residues. Trimming stripped 3 bases from V and 1 base from J, with 6 bases between. Germline loops: CDR1 SGHNT, CDR2 YENEEA. Here the CDR3 DNA reads TGTGCCAGCAGCTTCCGTAGGAACACTGAAGCTTTCTTT. It specifies CASSFRRNTEAFF.

Concerning this clone itself: In the same sample, other DNA sequences code for this CDR3. The genes are TRBV18 and TRBJ2-5; unclear D gene. The V end was cut by 2 bases, the J end by 3 bases, with 7 bases between. Germline V lookup: CDR1 KGHSH, CDR2 LQKENI. The CDR3 loop spans 13 amino acids. The CDR3 is CASSPGMEETQYF. The CDR3 DNA is TGTGCCAGCTCACCAGGCATGGAAGAGACCCAGTACTTC.

The V gene is TRBV6-5, the J gene TRBJ2-5, with D perhaps TRBD1 (5 bases). V shed 8 bases and J shed 2 bases, with 12 bases lying between them. The CDR3 runs to 13 residues. Germline-derived CDR1 and CDR2 are MNHEY and SVGAGI. In nucleotides, the CDR3 is TGTGCCAGCTCCCGACAGCGTCAAGAGACCCAGTACTTC. This sequence encodes CASSRQRQETQYF.

CDR3 sequence (DNA): TGTGCCAGCAACTTCCCCCCTCGGGATACGCAGTATTTT. Translating it yields CASNFPPRDTQYF. The chain carries TRBV5-6 and TRBJ2-3; the D is unclear. The V gene lost 6 bases and the J gene lost 6 bases, with 14 bases spanning the gap. This CDR3 contains 13 residues. CDR1 and CDR2 from the germline V gene are SGHDT and YYEEEE.

The J gene is TRBJ1-1, the V gene TRBV5-4, with TRBD1 identical over 10 bases. The CDR3 runs 15 residues. Trimming removed 4 bases from V and 1 base from J; junction bases left unmatched: 4. The V gene's germline CDR1 is SGHNT and CDR2 YYREEE (reference sequence). The chain's CDR3 is CASSGWTGGNTEAFF. In DNA, the CDR3 is TGTGCCAGCAGCGGATGGACAGGGGGGAACACTGAAGCTTTCTTT.

This chain uses TRBV14 with TRBJ2-3; 10 bases are a match to TRBD2. The CDR3 extends over 16 amino acids. The V gene end was trimmed by 1 base and the J gene end by 4 bases; junction bases not matched to a gene: 5. The V gene's germline CDR1 is SGHDN and CDR2 FVKESK. CDR3 bases: TGTGCCAGCAGCCAAGGGATAGCGGGGGGCCCAGATACGCAGTATTTT. Translating it yields CASSQGIAGGPDTQYF.

The chain uses TRBV19 and TRBJ2-7, with 9 nucleotides matching TRBD1. This CDR3 comprises 14 residues. Germline loops: CDR1 LNHDA, CDR2 SQIVND (reference sequence). V lost 4 bases to trimming and J lost 0 bases; unmatched junction nucleotides: 1. CDR3 DNA sequence: TGTGCCAGTAGTAGACAGGGGGTCTCCTACGAGCAGTACTTC. Protein: CASSRQGVSYEQYF.

The table lists this clone with a few counts. This sequence joins TRBV29-1 and TRBJ2-2; D is perhaps TRBD1 (6 bases). CDR3 length: 12 amino acids. Germline CDR1 reads SQVTM; CDR2 reads ANQGSEA. Trimming removed 7 bases from V and 5 bases from J, with 11 bases in between. CDR3 protein: CSAGTPTGELFF. The CDR3 DNA is TGCAGCGCTGGGACACCTACCGGGGAGCTGTTTTTT.

The V call is TRBV6-1, the J call TRBJ2-7; TRBD1 matches 9 bases. The CDR3 consists of 13 residues. Per the germline V gene, CDR1 is MNHNS and CDR2 is SASEGT. V was clipped by 6 bases and J by 2 bases; unmatched bases: 2. The CDR3 region is CASSTGGPYEQYF. CDR3 nucleotide sequence: TGTGCCAGCAGCACAGGGGGCCCCTACGAGCAGTACTTC.